One and the same sample provided the 13 T cell receptor beta chains below, sequenced in a study of blood T cell repertoires in COVID-19. Produced via immunoSEQ multiplex PCR; TCRdb's table is partial and in-frame only. The sample lists around 220,000 clones, less than 90% occurring once. Sequenced input: peripheral blood. These receptors all stem from a man aged 35-49 years with active or convalescent COVID-19.

The V and J genes are TRBV7-9 and TRBJ1-5; 7 bases align to TRBD1. CDR1 SEHNR and CDR2 FQNEAQ come from the germline V gene (reference sequence). V shed 6 bases, J shed 4 bases, and the junction held 12 bases outside the gene matches. The CDR3 length is 16 residues. This CDR3 is CASSPDRAGLNQPQHF. For the CDR3, the DNA is TGTGCCAGCAGTCCAGACAGGGCGGGTCTTAATCAGCCCCAGCATTTT.

As DNA, the CDR3 is TGTGCCAGCAGTTGGTCCAGGGGGCAAGAGACCCAGTACTTC. As protein: CASSWSRGQETQYF. The rearrangement links TRBV6-5 to TRBJ2-5; 7 bases agree with TRBD1. The CDR3 runs to 14 residues. Germline lookup yields CDR1 MNHEY and CDR2 SVGAGI. The V gene end was trimmed by 4 bases and the J gene end by 2 bases; junction bases not matched to a gene: 4.

V is TRBV19 and J is TRBJ1-2; 8 bases are shared with TRBD1. This CDR3 contains 13 residues. CDR1 is LNHDA, CDR2 SQIVND, per germline (reference sequence). With V trimmed by 7 bases and J by 4 bases, 5 bases remained unmatched. The CDR3 here is CASMDRVSYGYTF. The DNA of the CDR3 is TGTGCCAGTATGGACAGGGTTTCCTATGGCTACACCTTC.

The rearrangement joins TRBV12-5 to TRBJ1-1, with a weak D call TRBD1 (5 bases). The germline V gene has CDR1 LGHNT and CDR2 FRNRAP. The CDR3 is 13 residues long. The ends were cut back, 3 bases at V and 1 base at J, with 6 bases in the middle. CDR3 bases: TGTGCTAGTGGTTTCACAGGGAACACTGAAGCTTTCTTT. This encodes CASGFTGNTEAFF.

This sequence joins TRBV28 and TRBJ1-4, with D uncertain. The CDR3 consists of 16 residues. Trimming left V 6 bases short and J 0 bases short, with 14 bases between. Per the germline V gene, CDR1 is MDHEN and CDR2 is SYDVKM. The CDR3 coding sequence is TGTGCCAGCAGAAAAGCTCAGACTGCAACTAATGAAAAACTGTTTTTT. It is translated as CASRKAQTATNEKLFF.

The chain employs TRBV28 and TRBJ1-1; 9 bases map to TRBD1. V shed 1 base and J 4 bases; nucleotides not matched to a gene: 10. The CDR3 is 17 residues long. The germline CDR1 and CDR2 sequences are MDHEN and SYDVKM. This CDR3 reads CASSLFLDRGVGTEAFF. The CDR3 nucleotides are TGTGCCAGCAGTTTATTCCTTGACAGGGGGGTGGGCACTGAAGCTTTCTTT.

This clone was found once. V gene TRBV9 combines with J gene TRBJ2-7; TRBD2 might be the D (5 bases). Trimming took 1 base from V and 7 from J, leaving 12 bases between them. The CDR3 extends over 13 amino acids. CDR1 is SGDLS and CDR2 is YYNGEE in the germline V gene. In DNA form, the CDR3 reads TGTGCCAGCAGCGTACTAGTATCGGGAGAGCAGTACTTC. Its translation is CASSVLVSGEQYF.

The chain couples TRBV4-1 to TRBJ1-2, with 7 bases matching TRBD1. The J segment lost 3 bases and the V segment lost 0 bases, leaving 4 bases of the junction unmatched. Germline V gene sequence: CDR1 MGHRA, CDR2 YSYEKL. This CDR3 comprises 15 residues. CDR3 residues: CASSQDGQGDYGYTF. CDR3 DNA: TGCGCCAGCAGCCAAGACGGGCAGGGGGACTATGGCTACACCTTC.

The V call is TRBV28, the J call TRBJ1-2; the D gene is possibly TRBD1 (6 bases). The CDR3 sequence is 14 residues long. V was cut by 4 bases and J by 4 bases, with 13 bases left in between. Germline V gene sequence: CDR1 MDHEN, CDR2 SYDVKM. The CDR3 nucleotides read TGTGCCAGCAGTTGGACGGACAGTGCCTATGGCTACACCTTC. It translates to CASSWTDSAYGYTF.

The CDR3 reads CASSGQGGRYTEAFF. As DNA, the CDR3 is TGCGCCAGCTCAGGACAGGGAGGGCGGTACACTGAAGCTTTCTTT. J is TRBJ1-1 and V is TRBV5-1; 8 bases are shared with TRBD1. CDR1 is SGHRS, CDR2 YFSETQ, per germline. The CDR3 spans 15 residues. V shed 7 bases and J 3 bases; nucleotides not matched to a gene: 11.

The chain joins TRBV7-2 to TRBJ2-3; the D gene is possibly TRBD2 (5 bases). Germline CDR1 SGHTA, CDR2 FQGNSA. The V and J ends lost 5 bases and 3 bases respectively, with 21 bases between them. The CDR3 loop spans 17 amino acids. CDR3 nucleotides: TGTGCCAGCAGCCCTCCCTCGAGGAGGCGGACGACAGATACGCAGTATTTT. As protein: CASSPPSRRRTTDTQYF.

The rearrangement joins TRBV28 to TRBJ1-1; 7 positions match TRBD1. The germline gives CDR1 MDHEN, CDR2 SYDVKM. The junction had 4 bases not matched to a gene; V was cut back by 3 bases and J by 0 bases. CDR3 length: 15 residues. The CDR3 nucleotides are TGTGCCAGCAGTTTGACAGGGCGCATGAACACTGAAGCTTTCTTT. Protein sequence: CASSLTGRMNTEAFF.

A note on this clone: Other DNA sequences in the sample encode the same CDR3. The rearrangement joins TRBV7-9 to TRBJ1-5; TRBD1 might be the D (6 bases). V was trimmed by 5 bases and J by 2 bases, leaving 7 bases between them. The CDR3 is 13 amino acids. Germline V gene sequence: CDR1 SEHNR, CDR2 FQNEAQ (reference sequence). The CDR3 nucleotides read TGTGCCAGCAGCCGACAGGGCAATCAGCCCCAGCATTTT. This gives the protein CASSRQGNQPQHF.